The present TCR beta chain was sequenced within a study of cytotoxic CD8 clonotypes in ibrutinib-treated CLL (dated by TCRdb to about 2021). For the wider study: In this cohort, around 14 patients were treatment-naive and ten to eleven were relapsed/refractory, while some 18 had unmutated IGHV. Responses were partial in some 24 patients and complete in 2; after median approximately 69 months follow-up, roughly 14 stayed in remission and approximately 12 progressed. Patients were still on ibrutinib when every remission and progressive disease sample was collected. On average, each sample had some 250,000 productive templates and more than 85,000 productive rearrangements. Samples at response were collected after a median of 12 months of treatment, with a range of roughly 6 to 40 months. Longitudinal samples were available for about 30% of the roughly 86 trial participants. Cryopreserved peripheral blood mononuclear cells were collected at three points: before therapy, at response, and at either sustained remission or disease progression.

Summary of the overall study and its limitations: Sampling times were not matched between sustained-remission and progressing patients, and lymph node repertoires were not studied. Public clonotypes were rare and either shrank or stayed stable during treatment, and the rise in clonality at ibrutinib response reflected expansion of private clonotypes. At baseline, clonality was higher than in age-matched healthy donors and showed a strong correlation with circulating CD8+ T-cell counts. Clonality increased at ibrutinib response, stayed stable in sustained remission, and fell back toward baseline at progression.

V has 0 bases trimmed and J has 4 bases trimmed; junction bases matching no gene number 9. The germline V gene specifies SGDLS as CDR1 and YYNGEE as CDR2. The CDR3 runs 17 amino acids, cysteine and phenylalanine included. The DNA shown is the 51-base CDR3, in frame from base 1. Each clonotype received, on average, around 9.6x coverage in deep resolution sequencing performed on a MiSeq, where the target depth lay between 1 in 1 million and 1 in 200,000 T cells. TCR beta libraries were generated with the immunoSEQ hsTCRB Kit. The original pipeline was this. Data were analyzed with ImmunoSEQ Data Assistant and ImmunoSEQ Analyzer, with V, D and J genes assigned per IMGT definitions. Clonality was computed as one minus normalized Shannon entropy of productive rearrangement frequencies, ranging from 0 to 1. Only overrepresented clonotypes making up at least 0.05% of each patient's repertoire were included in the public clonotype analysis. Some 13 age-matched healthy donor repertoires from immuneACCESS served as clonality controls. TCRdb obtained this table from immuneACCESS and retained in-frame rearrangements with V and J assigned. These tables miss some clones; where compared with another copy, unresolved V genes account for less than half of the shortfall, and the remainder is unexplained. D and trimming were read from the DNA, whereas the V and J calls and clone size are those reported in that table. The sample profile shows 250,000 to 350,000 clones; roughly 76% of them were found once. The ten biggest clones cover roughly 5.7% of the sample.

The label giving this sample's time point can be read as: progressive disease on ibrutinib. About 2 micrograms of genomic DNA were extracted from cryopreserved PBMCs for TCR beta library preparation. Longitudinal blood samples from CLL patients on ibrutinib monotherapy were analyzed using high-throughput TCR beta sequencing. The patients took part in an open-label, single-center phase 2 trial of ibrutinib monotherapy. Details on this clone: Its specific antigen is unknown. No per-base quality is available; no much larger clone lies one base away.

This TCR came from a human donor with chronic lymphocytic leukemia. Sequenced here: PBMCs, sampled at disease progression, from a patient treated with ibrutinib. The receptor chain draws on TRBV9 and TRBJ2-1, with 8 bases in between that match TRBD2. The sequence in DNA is TGTGCCAGCAGCGTAGGCCCGGGAGGGCTGGGATACAATGAGCAGTTCTTC. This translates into CASSVGPGGLGYNEQFF.